This T cell receptor (beta chain) was sequenced during a study of T-cell memory formation after mild COVID-19. From germline, CDR1 is DFQATT and CDR2 SNEGSKA (reference sequence). With 0 bases removed from V and 0 bases from J, the gap between germline ends came to 20 bases. This CDR3 comprises 18 residues. Points from the study as a whole: Contracting CD4+ clones lay largely in CM and EM, with CD8+ ones residing in EMRA. Prior to infection, memory already included some responding clones, suggesting cross-reactive memory joined.

Notes on this clonotype: The target antigen is unknown.

TCRdb independently ran MiXCR on the 5' RACE reads; one entry per CDR3 protein. The repertoire holds 580,000 or so distinct CDR3 sequences, with roughly a sixth as singletons. This sequence originates from an adult woman who had mild COVID-19 (a few samples of this study predate the infection). Cell type and time point are not known. The chain is built from TRBV20-1 and TRBJ1-1; D unresolved. Input material: PBMCs or a T cell subset sorted from them (not recorded which). The CDR3 region is CSARDWSRTLEMNTEAFF. CDR3 DNA: TGCAGTGCTAGAGATTGGTCCAGGACCCTCGAGATGAACACTGAAGCTTTCTTT.